One T cell receptor beta chain is described in this entry. Its antigen is currently unknown. The length of the CDR3 is 18 residues. Germline CDR1 and CDR2: SNHLY and FYNNEI. Germline trimming cut 7 bases from V and 5 bases from J; bases unmatched to any gene: 17. The data were obtained in a study of T cells in Graves' hyperthyroidism and ophthalmopathy. For the study at large: At the time of initial diagnosis and before any treatment, peripheral blood was collected.

The hyperthyroidism patients had all been newly diagnosed, and their disease duration was under 2 months. Their ages ranged from 18 to 65 years. A patient was excluded if there was uncontrolled infection, other autoimmune disease, pregnancy or lactation. Whole-study results and caveats: The model made its ophthalmopathy prediction, and onset followed a median approximately 6.5 months later.

Amplification yielded TCR beta CDR3 regions, with RNA transcripts as the source. RT-PCR in the first round (using the HTBI primer set) targeted the TCR CDR3. In TCRdb, the multiplex PCR reads were re-called with MiXCR into one record per CDR3 protein. The repertoire holds 600,000 to 650,000 distinct CDR3 sequences, around 15% seen once, with around 4% in the top ten. The receptor's source is a woman in her 30s with Graves' hyperthyroidism. The V and J genes are TRBV2 and TRBJ2-1, with 10 bases that match TRBD2. The sample comprised blood. The CDR3 here is CASNISPLAGVGNNEQFF. Here the CDR3 DNA reads TGTGCCAGCAATATCTCACCCCTAGCGGGAGTGGGGAACAATGAGCAGTTCTTC.